This TCR beta chain appears in the sequencing data of a study of spatial heterogeneity in lung cancer. From the 5' RACE reads, TCRdb called clonotypes with MiXCR, one entry per CDR3 protein. The sample shows 17,000 or so distinct CDR3 sequences, 9% to 10% of them seen only once. This clonotype was seen many times. The V gene's germline CDR1 is MNHEY and CDR2 SVGEGT. V shed 5 bases, J shed 8 bases, and the junction held 6 bases outside the gene matches. The CDR3 loop spans 16 amino acids. The time point denotes: blood at routine non-recurrence follow-up after resection. The input for sequencing was PBMCs, taken at follow-up. This receptor was identified in a male donor with early-stage non-small cell lung cancer. This chain joins TRBV6-2 or TRBV6-3 and TRBJ2-1, with TRBD2 matching 16 bases. The CDR3 nucleotides are TGTGCCAGCAGTCCGGGACTAGCGGGAGGGCTTTATGAGCAGTTCTTC. Its translation is CASSPGLAGGLYEQFF.